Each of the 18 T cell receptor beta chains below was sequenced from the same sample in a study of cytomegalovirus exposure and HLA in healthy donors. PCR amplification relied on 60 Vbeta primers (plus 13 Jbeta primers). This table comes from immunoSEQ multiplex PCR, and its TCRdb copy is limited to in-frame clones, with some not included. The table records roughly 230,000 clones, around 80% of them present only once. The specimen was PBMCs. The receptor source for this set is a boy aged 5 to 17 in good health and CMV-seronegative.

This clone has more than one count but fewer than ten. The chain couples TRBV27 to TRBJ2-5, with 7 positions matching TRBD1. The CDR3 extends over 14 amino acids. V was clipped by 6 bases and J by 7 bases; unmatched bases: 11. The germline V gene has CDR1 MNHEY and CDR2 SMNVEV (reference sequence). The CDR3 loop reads CASRDRDSMSTQYF. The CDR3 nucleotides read TGTGCCAGCAGGGACCGGGACAGCATGTCGACCCAGTACTTC.

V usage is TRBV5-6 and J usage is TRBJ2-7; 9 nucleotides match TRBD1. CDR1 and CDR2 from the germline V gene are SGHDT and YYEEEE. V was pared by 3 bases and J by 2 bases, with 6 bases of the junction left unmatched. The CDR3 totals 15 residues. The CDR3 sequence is CASSSRWTGAYEQYF. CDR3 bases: TGTGCCAGCAGCTCTCGGTGGACAGGGGCCTACGAGCAGTACTTC.

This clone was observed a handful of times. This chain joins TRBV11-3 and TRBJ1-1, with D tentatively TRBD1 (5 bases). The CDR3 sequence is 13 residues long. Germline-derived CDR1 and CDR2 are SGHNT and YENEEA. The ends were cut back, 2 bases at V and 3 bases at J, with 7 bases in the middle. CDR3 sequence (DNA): TGTGCCAGCAGCTTACAAGGGGACACTGAAGCTTTCTTT. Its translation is CASSLQGDTEAFF.

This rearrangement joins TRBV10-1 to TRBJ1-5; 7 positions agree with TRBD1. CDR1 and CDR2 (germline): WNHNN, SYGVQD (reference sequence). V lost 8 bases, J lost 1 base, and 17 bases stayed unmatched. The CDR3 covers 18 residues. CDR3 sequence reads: CASLESLGGRVSNQPQHF. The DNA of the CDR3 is TGCGCCAGCCTAGAAAGTTTAGGGGGCCGGGTAAGCAATCAGCCCCAGCATTTT.

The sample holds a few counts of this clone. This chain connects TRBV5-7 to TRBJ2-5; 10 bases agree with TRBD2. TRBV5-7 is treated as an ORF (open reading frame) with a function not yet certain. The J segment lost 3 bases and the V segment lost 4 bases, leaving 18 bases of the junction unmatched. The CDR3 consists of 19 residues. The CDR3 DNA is TGTGCCAGCAGCACAGCGGGGAAATGGGCTAGCGGGAGTGAAGAGACCCAGTACTTC. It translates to CASSTAGKWASGSEETQYF.

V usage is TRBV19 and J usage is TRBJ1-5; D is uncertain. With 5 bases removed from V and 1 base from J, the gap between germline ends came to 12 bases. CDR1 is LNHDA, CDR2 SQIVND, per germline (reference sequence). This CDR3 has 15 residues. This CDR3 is CASSWGDGSNQPQHF. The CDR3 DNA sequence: TGTGCCAGTAGTTGGGGAGACGGGAGCAATCAGCCCCAGCATTTT.

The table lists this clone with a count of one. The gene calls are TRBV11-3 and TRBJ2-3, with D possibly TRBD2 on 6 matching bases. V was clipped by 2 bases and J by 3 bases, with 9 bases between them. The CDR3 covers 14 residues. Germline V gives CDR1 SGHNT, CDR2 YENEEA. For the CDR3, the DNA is TGTGCCAGCAGCTTAAGACTAGATACAGATACGCAGTATTTT. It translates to CASSLRLDTDTQYF.

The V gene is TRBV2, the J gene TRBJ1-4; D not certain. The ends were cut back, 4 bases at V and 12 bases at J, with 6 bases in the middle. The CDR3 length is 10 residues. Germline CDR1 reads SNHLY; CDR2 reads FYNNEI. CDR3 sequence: CASSGRELFF. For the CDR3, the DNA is TGTGCCAGCAGTGGAAGAGAACTGTTTTTT.

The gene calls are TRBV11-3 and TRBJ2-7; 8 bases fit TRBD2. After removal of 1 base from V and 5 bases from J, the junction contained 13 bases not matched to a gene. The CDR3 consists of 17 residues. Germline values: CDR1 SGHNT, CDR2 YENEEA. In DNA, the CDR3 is TGTGCCAGCAGCTTAGCGGCGGGAGGAACACGTCGCAACGAGCAGTACTTC. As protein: CASSLAAGGTRRNEQYF.

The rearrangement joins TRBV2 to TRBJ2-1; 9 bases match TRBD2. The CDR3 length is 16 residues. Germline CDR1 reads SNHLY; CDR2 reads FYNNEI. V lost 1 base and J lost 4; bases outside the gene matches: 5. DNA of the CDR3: TGTGCCAGCAGTGAAGAGAACCTAGCGGGGTACAATGAGCAGTTCTTC. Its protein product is CASSEENLAGYNEQFF.

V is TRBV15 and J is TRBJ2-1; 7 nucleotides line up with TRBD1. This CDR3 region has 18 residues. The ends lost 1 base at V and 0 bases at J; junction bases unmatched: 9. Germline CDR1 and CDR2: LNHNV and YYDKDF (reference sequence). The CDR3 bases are TGTGCCACCAGCAGAGTACCTCCAGGGGGAGCCTCCTACAATGAGCAGTTCTTC. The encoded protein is CATSRVPPGGASYNEQFF.

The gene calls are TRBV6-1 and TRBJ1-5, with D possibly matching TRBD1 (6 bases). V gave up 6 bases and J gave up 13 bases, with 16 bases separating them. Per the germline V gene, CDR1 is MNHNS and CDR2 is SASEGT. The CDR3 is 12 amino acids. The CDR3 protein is CASSLPQGRQHF. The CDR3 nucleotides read TGTGCCAGCAGCCTACCACAGGGCAGACAGCATTTT.

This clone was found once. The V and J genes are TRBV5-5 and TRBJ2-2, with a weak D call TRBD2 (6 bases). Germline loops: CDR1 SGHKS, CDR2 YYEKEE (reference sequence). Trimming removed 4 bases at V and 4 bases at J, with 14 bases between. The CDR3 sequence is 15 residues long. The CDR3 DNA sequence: TGTGCCAGCAGCCCCTGGGACTCCCCCACCGGGGAGCTGTTTTTT. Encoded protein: CASSPWDSPTGELFF. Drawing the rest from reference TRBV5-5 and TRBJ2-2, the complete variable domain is DAGVTQSPTHLIKTRGQQVTLRCSPISGHKSVSWYQQVLGQGPQFIFQYYEKEERGRGNFPDRFSARQFPNYSSELNVNALLLGDSALYLCASSPWDSPTGELFFGEGSRLTVL.

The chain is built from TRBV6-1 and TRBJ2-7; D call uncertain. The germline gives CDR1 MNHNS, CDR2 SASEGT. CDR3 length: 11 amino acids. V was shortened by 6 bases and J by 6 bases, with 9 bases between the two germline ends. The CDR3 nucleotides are TGTGCCAGCAGCCCCCCGGGCGAGCAGTACTTC. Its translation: CASSPPGEQYF.

The CDR3 sequence: CASSRGSDTEAFF. CDR3 coding DNA: TGTGCCAGTAGCAGGGGATCAGACACTGAAGCTTTCTTT. The chain links TRBV19 to TRBJ1-1; D perhaps matches TRBD1 (6 bases). Trimming left V 6 bases short and J 3 bases short, with 11 bases between. The CDR3 is 13 amino acids. The germline gives CDR1 LNHDA, CDR2 SQIVND (reference sequence).

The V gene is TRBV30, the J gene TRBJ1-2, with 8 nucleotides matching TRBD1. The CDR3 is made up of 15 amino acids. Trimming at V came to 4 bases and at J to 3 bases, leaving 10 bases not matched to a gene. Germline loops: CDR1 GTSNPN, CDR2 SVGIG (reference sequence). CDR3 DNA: TGTGCCTGGAAGACCCGGGACAGGCCCTACTATGGCTACACCTTC. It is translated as CAWKTRDRPYYGYTF.

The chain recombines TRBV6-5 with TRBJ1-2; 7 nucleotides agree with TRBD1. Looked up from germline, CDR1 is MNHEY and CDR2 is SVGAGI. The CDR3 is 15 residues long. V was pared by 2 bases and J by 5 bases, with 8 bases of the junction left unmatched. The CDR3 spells CASSYGTTGVYGYTF. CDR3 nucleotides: TGTGCCAGCAGTTACGGGACAACAGGGGTATATGGCTACACCTTC.

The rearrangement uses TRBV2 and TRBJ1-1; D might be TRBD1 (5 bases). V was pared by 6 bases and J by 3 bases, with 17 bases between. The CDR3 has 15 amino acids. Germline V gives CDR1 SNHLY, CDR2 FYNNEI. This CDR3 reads CASRPLLGGDTEAFF. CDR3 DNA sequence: TGTGCCAGCAGACCCCTGTTGGGGGGGGACACTGAAGCTTTCTTT.